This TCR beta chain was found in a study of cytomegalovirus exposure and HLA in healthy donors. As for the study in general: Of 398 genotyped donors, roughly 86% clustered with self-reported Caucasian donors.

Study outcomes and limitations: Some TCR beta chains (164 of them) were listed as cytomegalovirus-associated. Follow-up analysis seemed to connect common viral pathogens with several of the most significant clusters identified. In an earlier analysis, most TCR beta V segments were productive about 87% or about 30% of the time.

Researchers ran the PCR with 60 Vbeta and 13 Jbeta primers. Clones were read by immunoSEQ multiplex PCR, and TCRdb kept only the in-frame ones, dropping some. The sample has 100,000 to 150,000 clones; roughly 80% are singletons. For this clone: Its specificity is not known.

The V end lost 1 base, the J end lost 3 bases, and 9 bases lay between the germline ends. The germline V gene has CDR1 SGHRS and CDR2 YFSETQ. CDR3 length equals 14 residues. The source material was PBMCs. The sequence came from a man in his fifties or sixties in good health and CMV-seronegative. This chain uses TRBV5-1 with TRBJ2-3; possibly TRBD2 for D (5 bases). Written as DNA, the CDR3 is TGCGCCAGCAGCTTGCGGACTCAAACAGATACGCAGTATTTT. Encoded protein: CASSLRTQTDTQYF.